The 30 T cell receptor beta chains below all came from one sample that was sequenced in a study of T cell changes during pregnancy in multiple sclerosis. Sequencing was performed with immunoSEQ multiplex PCR; in TCRdb, only in-frame clones are kept and a portion is missing. The data show about 70,000 clones, with 80% to 95% seen just once and under 0.3% held by the top ten. Material: CD4+ T cells from peripheral blood mononuclear cells, obtained after pregnancy. Receptor source: a female donor with multiple sclerosis, enrolled in a pregnancy study.

The chain combines TRBV25-1 with TRBJ2-3, with TRBD1 matching over 9 bases. The CDR3 spans 15 residues. Germline V gene lookup returns CDR1 MGHDK and CDR2 SYGVNS. V was pared by 1 base and J by 9 bases, with 8 bases of the junction left unmatched. The CDR3 sequence is CASSESGQGIGTQYF. The DNA for the CDR3 is TGTGCCAGCAGTGAATCAGGACAGGGGATCGGGACGCAGTATTTT.

This chain links TRBV28 with TRBJ2-5, with D perhaps matching TRBD1 (8 bases). The CDR3 runs to 15 residues. Per the germline V gene, CDR1 is MDHEN and CDR2 is SYDVKM. V was cut by 2 bases and J by 2 bases, with 12 bases left in between. CDR3 coding DNA: TGTGCCAGCAGTTTAGACAGGGGAGGGCAAGAGACCCAGTACTTC. This encodes CASSLDRGGQETQYF.

The chain links TRBV7-6 to TRBJ1-5, with TRBD1 matching over 8 bases. Trimming cost V 7 bases and J 1 base; bases outside gene matches: 12. Per the germline V gene, CDR1 is SGHVS and CDR2 is FNYEAQ. This CDR3 contains 17 residues. The DNA of the CDR3 is TGTGCCAGCACCGCTAGGCAGGGGGCGACGAGCAATCAGCCCCAGCATTTT. This codes for CASTARQGATSNQPQHF. Using reference TRBV7-6 and TRBJ1-5 for the parts outside the CDR3, the full variable domain is GAGVSQSPRYKVTKRGQDVALRCDPISGHVSLYWYRQALGQGPEFLTYFNYEAQQDKSGLPNDRFSAERPEGSISTLTIQRTEQRDSAMYRCASTARQGATSNQPQHFGDGTRLSIL.

V gene TRBV27 combines with J gene TRBJ1-6; a possible D gene is TRBD1 (6 bases). This CDR3 is built from 20 residues. Germline CDR1 is MNHEY and CDR2 is SMNVEV (reference sequence). V lost 6 bases and J lost 10, with 34 bases in between. This chain's CDR3 is CASRRPTDAGRGPSGSPLHF. The CDR3 DNA is TGTGCCAGCAGGAGACCCACCGACGCGGGCAGGGGCCCGTCGGGGTCACCCCTCCACTTT.

J is TRBJ1-2 and V is TRBV28; tentative D call: TRBD1 (5 bases). V was pared by 10 bases and J by 6 bases, with 21 bases between. This CDR3 comprises 14 residues. Germline V gene data show CDR1 as MDHEN and CDR2 as SYDVKM. The CDR3 coding sequence is TGTGCCATCCGAACCGAAAAGGGACTCAATGGCTACACCTTC. The encoded protein is CAIRTEKGLNGYTF.

This clone appeared once. The chain uses TRBV27 and TRBJ1-1, with 8 bases that match TRBD1. Germline CDR1 MNHEY, CDR2 SMNVEV (reference sequence). The CDR3 extends over 13 amino acids. V gave up 3 bases and J gave up 10 bases; unmatched junction bases: 7. The CDR3 DNA is TGTGCCAGCAGTTTCTCCCAGGGGGCACCAGCTTTCTTT. Amino acid sequence: CASSFSQGAPAFF.

The chain couples TRBV6-1 to TRBJ2-5; the D gene is possibly TRBD2 (6 bases). Deletions cut 3 bases from V and 1 base from J, with 12 bases between. Per germline, CDR1 MNHNS and CDR2 SASEGT. The CDR3 is 15 amino acids. CDR3 in DNA: TGTGCCAGCAGTGATGCCGGGGGAACCCAAGAGACCCAGTACTTC. This translates into CASSDAGGTQETQYF.

CDR3 amino acids: CASSTGLAGVHEQYF. CDR3 nucleotide sequence: TGTGCCAGCAGCACAGGCCTAGCGGGAGTCCACGAGCAGTACTTC. This chain joins TRBV7-9 and TRBJ2-7; 10 bases agree with TRBD2. Looked up from germline, CDR1 is SEHNR and CDR2 is FQNEAQ (reference sequence). Trimming at V came to 5 bases and at J to 5 bases, leaving 9 bases not matched to a gene. This CDR3 contains 15 residues. The full variable domain, with the rest looked up from reference TRBV7-9 and TRBJ2-7, is DTGVSQNPRHKITKRGQNVTFRCDPISEHNRLYWYRQTLGQGPEFLTYFQNEAQLEKSRLLSDRFSAERPKGSFSTLEIQRTEQGDSAMYLCASSTGLAGVHEQYFGPGTRLTVT.

CDR3 coding DNA: TGTGCCATCAGTGCCGGAGGCAGCACTAGCGGAGATACGCAGTATTTT. Translated, it gives CAISAGGSTSGDTQYF. The J gene is TRBJ2-3, the V gene TRBV10-3, with 8 bases fitting TRBD2. Germline-derived CDR1 and CDR2 are ENHRY and SYGVKD. V dropped 4 bases and J dropped 5; count of bases not matched to a gene: 11. CDR3 length: 16 residues.

The CDR3 nucleotides read TGTGCCAGCAGCTTGCCCAACGGACAGGGGGCGAGCGATACGCAGTATTTT. Translating it yields CASSLPNGQGASDTQYF. The chain employs TRBV5-4 and TRBJ2-3, with TRBD1 identical over 11 bases. Germline CDR1 is SGHNT and CDR2 is YYREEE (reference sequence). V dropped 1 base and J dropped 6; count of bases not matched to a gene: 10. The CDR3 spans 17 residues.

This clone occurred a few times. V is TRBV5-1 and J is TRBJ1-1; D remains ambiguous. V dropped 3 bases and J dropped 2 bases, with 8 bases sitting between them. This CDR3 spans 13 amino acids. CDR1 and CDR2 from the germline V gene are SGHRS and YFSETQ. The CDR3 DNA is TGCGCCAGCAGCTCCCAGATAAACACTGAAGCTTTCTTT. It yields the protein CASSSQINTEAFF.

This chain joins TRBV5-5 and TRBJ2-2, with 11 bases matching TRBD2. Germline CDR1 SGHKS, CDR2 YYEKEE (reference sequence). This CDR3 has 15 residues. With 5 bases clipped from V and 5 bases from J, the junction kept 5 bases outside the gene matches. The CDR3 spells CASSTLAGGTGELFF. CDR3 coding DNA: TGTGCCAGCAGTACTCTAGCGGGGGGTACCGGGGAGCTGTTTTTT.

The gene calls are TRBV5-1 and TRBJ1-1; TRBD1 aligns across 8 bases. Trimming at V came to 5 bases and at J to 1 base, leaving 4 bases not matched to a gene. In germline, CDR1 is SGHRS, CDR2 YFSETQ. CDR3 size: 14 residues. DNA for the CDR3: TGCGCCAGCAGGATACAGGGGGAGAACACTGAAGCTTTCTTT. As protein: CASRIQGENTEAFF.

The V call is TRBV7-2, the J call TRBJ2-1; TRBD2 aligns across 8 bases. The CDR3 extends over 15 amino acids. Germline values: CDR1 SGHTA, CDR2 FQGNSA. The V gene end was trimmed by 7 bases and the J gene end by 3 bases; junction bases not matched to a gene: 8. CDR3 nucleotide sequence: TGTGCCAGCACTAAGACGGCGGGGGGCTACAATGAGCAGTTCTTC. Amino acid sequence: CASTKTAGGYNEQFF.

This clone came up once. The chain has TRBV19 and TRBJ2-3; D remains unclear. CDR3 length: 15 residues. Trimming shortened V by 4 bases and J by 0 bases, and 11 bases separated the two germline ends. The germline CDR1 and CDR2 sequences are LNHDA and SQIVND (reference sequence). For the CDR3, the DNA is TGTGCCAGTAGTACCCTAGGCGCTAGCACAGATACGCAGTATTTT. Residues: CASSTLGASTDTQYF.

This clone was counted a single time. The rearrangement links TRBV7-8 to TRBJ2-7; 8 nucleotides match TRBD2. This CDR3 has 17 residues. CDR1 and CDR2 from the germline V gene are SGHVS and FQNEAQ. The V segment lost 1 base and the J segment 4 bases; nucleotides outside the gene matches: 12. Here the CDR3 reads CASSLVVGAGGTYEQYF. In DNA, the CDR3 is TGTGCCAGCAGCTTAGTCGTCGGGGCGGGGGGAACTTACGAGCAGTACTTC.

The V and J genes are TRBV5-1 and TRBJ2-7, with 8 bases matching TRBD1. The CDR3 has 14 residues. Losses at the gene ends were 2 bases for V and 5 bases for J; bases not matched to a gene: 6. The germline V gene encodes CDR1 SGHRS and CDR2 YFSETQ. As DNA, the CDR3 is TGCGCCAGCAGCTTACACCAGGGGGCCCACGAGCAGTACTTC. Its protein product is CASSLHQGAHEQYF.

V and J are TRBV5-1 and TRBJ2-5; 8 bases agree with TRBD2. Unmatched junction bases numbered 9, after V lost 2 bases and J lost 3 bases. Per germline, CDR1 SGHRS and CDR2 YFSETQ. The CDR3 extends over 16 amino acids. In DNA form, the CDR3 reads TGCGCCAGCAGCTTAAGCGGGAGATTGGGAAAAGAGACCCAGTACTTC. This sequence encodes CASSLSGRLGKETQYF.

J is TRBJ1-5 and V is TRBV6-4; 9 nucleotides line up with TRBD1. This CDR3 spans 15 amino acids. The germline gives CDR1 MRHNA, CDR2 SNTAGT. The J segment lost 1 base and the V segment lost 6 bases, leaving 4 bases of the junction unmatched. CDR3 DNA sequence: TGTGCCAGCAGCAGGACAGGGGACAGCAATCAGCCCCAGCATTTT. Translated, it gives CASSRTGDSNQPQHF.

CDR3 sequence reads: CASSVSAGASSGNTIYF. The DNA for the CDR3 is TGTGCCAGCAGCGTATCGGCAGGGGCTAGCTCTGGAAACACCATATATTTT. The chain combines TRBV9 with TRBJ1-3; TRBD1 might be the D (6 bases). V was pared by 1 base and J by 0 bases, with 14 bases between. The CDR3 is made up of 17 amino acids. Germline V gene sequence: CDR1 SGDLS, CDR2 YYNGEE.

The CDR3 loop is CASSPLQGARNTIYF. The CDR3 region has the DNA TGTGCCAGCAGTCCTCTCCAGGGGGCGCGGAACACCATATATTTT. V is TRBV6-6 and J is TRBJ1-3; 8 bases align to TRBD1. Germline loops: CDR1 MNHNY, CDR2 SVGAGI (reference sequence). V gave up 5 bases and J gave up 7 bases; unmatched junction bases: 10. The CDR3 extends over 15 amino acids.

This chain joins TRBV5-1 and TRBJ1-5; D is unclear. V lost 0 bases and J 5 bases, leaving 12 bases between the germline ends. The CDR3 runs 15 residues. Germline CDR1 reads SGHRS; CDR2 reads YFSETQ. CDR3 nucleotide sequence: TGCGCCAGCAGCTTGGATGTCCGAGCGGATCAGCCCCAGCATTTT. It specifies CASSLDVRADQPQHF.

The chain couples TRBV23-1 to TRBJ1-4; no clear D gene. TRBV23-1 is an ORF for which the function is uncertain. The CDR3 loop spans 19 amino acids. Trimming left V 1 base short and J 7 bases short, with 25 bases between. CDR3 in amino acids: CASSQFVPPGGDFSEKLFF. CDR3 coding DNA: TGCGCCAGCAGTCAATTCGTGCCCCCCGGTGGTGACTTTAGTGAAAAACTGTTTTTT.

CDR3 in amino acids: CASSLGGTTYEQYF. Written as DNA, the CDR3 is TGTGCCAGCAGTTTAGGGGGGACGACCTACGAGCAGTACTTC. The chain combines TRBV27 with TRBJ2-7; TRBD2 is a possible D gene (6 bases). V was cut by 2 bases and J by 2 bases, with 10 bases left in between. Germline CDR1 MNHEY, CDR2 SMNVEV (reference sequence). The CDR3 spans 14 residues.

This chain joins TRBV9 and TRBJ2-3, with 10 nucleotides matching TRBD1. The ends lost 0 bases at V and 2 bases at J; junction bases unmatched: 3. The CDR3 runs 16 residues. Germline V CDR1 and CDR2: SGDLS, YYNGEE. The CDR3 nucleotides read TGTGCCAGCAGCGTAGTGGGACAGGGGATCACAGATACGCAGTATTTT. It specifies CASSVVGQGITDTQYF.

This rearrangement joins TRBV5-6 to TRBJ1-1, with D perhaps TRBD1 (5 bases). Trimming took off 2 bases at V and 1 base at J, with 9 bases between the two ends. This CDR3 comprises 14 residues. Germline values: CDR1 SGHDT, CDR2 YYEEEE. The CDR3 sequence is CASSFVGGNTEAFF. The CDR3 region has the DNA TGTGCCAGCAGCTTTGTGGGGGGGAACACTGAAGCTTTCTTT.

J is TRBJ2-7 and V is TRBV7-3, with TRBD1 as a possible D gene (6 bases). The CDR3 runs to 14 residues. CDR1 and CDR2 (germline): SGHTA, FQGTGA. V was clipped by 4 bases and J by 0 bases, with 10 bases between them. CDR3 DNA: TGTGCCAGCAGCTCGGACAGATTCTCCTACGAGCAGTACTTC. This gives the protein CASSSDRFSYEQYF.

V gene TRBV19 combines with J gene TRBJ1-2; TRBD1 aligns across 9 bases. V dropped 9 bases and J dropped 11; count of bases not matched to a gene: 10. The germline CDR1 and CDR2 sequences are LNHDA and SQIVND (reference sequence). The CDR3 is 12 amino acids. The CDR3 is CARVLSGQGYTF. The DNA of the CDR3 is TGTGCCAGGGTGCTCTCGGGACAGGGTTACACCTTC.

The chain is built from TRBV10-2 and TRBJ1-1; D possibly corresponds to TRBD1 (5 bases). CDR1 is WSHSY, CDR2 SAAADI, per germline. The CDR3 extends over 15 amino acids. Trimming stripped 0 bases from V and 1 base from J, with 9 bases between. CDR3 nucleotide sequence: TGCGCCAGCAGTGAGTCGGGCAGGGCGAACACTGAAGCTTTCTTT. Translated: CASSESGRANTEAFF.

The chain links TRBV28 to TRBJ1-2; D gene uncertain. The germline V gene has CDR1 MDHEN and CDR2 SYDVKM. V was trimmed by 5 bases and J by 5 bases, leaving 24 bases between them. The CDR3 runs 17 residues. The DNA of the CDR3 is TGTGCCAGCAGTCTACTAACATTCCGGGGAGATATATATGGCTACACCTTC. The encoded protein is CASSLLTFRGDIYGYTF.